This is a list of T cell receptor beta chains from one sample in a study of a mutant IDH1 vaccine in newly diagnosed glioma. Libraries were prepared by immunoSEQ multiplex PCR; TCRdb keeps only in-frame clonotypes and omits some of them. The table has fewer than 65,000 clones, 75% to 85% seen once. These receptors' targets are unknown. The material sequenced was PBMCs, taken from a glioma patient whose treatment included an IDH1 peptide vaccine. The receptors come from a man aged 45 to 65 with glioma. Both conserved end residues are part of each CDR3. The D gene is left open where the match is weak.

V gene	D gene	J gene	CDR3 protein
TRBV7-2	-	TRBJ2-5	CASSFRDHKETQYF
TRBV7-2	TRBD1	TRBJ2-2	CASSLGDRANTGELFF
TRBV19	-	TRBJ2-1	CASTRGGSSYNEQFF
TRBV19	-	TRBJ1-6	CASSIGGGDSPLHF
TRBV28	-	TRBJ1-2	CASSFIPGGTNYGYTF
TRBV11-2	TRBD2	TRBJ2-2	CASSFSTRGIPGELFF
TRBV19	-	TRBJ1-1	CASSATGYTNTEAFF
TRBV5-8	-	TRBJ2-6	CASSTPRGSGANVLTF
TRBV4-3	-	TRBJ1-2	CASSQDSGRGVYGYTF
TRBV5-1	-	TRBJ1-1	CASSLSGVRTEAFF
TRBV2	TRBD2	TRBJ2-7	CASSALAGEGEQYF
TRBV7-2	TRBD1	TRBJ1-1	CASSLEGQVIGEAFF
TRBV6-1	-	TRBJ1-2	CASSEGQGGGYTF
TRBV5-1	-	TRBJ2-7	CASSLTGGTSYEQYF
TRBV2	TRBD2	TRBJ2-2	CASLAGGVTGELFF
TRBV6-5	-	TRBJ1-2	CASSVGGLRYGYTF
TRBV2	-	TRBJ2-7	CASRTSLAVYYEQYF
TRBV11-2	-	TRBJ2-5	CASSSIGRETQYF
TRBV7-9	-	TRBJ1-2	CASSRTRGLEGYTF
TRBV7-9	-	TRBJ2-3	CASGGLSFSTDTQYF
TRBV14	TRBD2	TRBJ2-3	CASSQVSGAPDTQYF
TRBV4-1	-	TRBJ1-1	CASSQVARARGNTEAFF
TRBV11-2	-	TRBJ2-7	CASSFSSPYEQYF
TRBV14	TRBD1	TRBJ1-2	CASSQTGFNYGYTF
TRBV7-9	-	TRBJ1-1	CASSFQNTEAFF
TRBV14	-	TRBJ2-5	CASSQDPNRYQETQYF
TRBV15	TRBD1	TRBJ2-3	CATSRGQGASDTQYF
TRBV2	-	TRBJ2-5	CASSERQIRRGETQYF